The 12 T cell receptor beta chains presented below share a single source sample, sequenced in a study of cytomegalovirus exposure and HLA in healthy donors. Use of 60 Vbeta and 13 Jbeta primers characterized the PCR. Produced via immunoSEQ multiplex PCR; TCRdb's table is partial and in-frame only. Among fewer than 250,000 clones listed, about 80% were seen once. Sequences were obtained from PBMCs. The receptors were gathered from a male donor in good health and CMV-seronegative.

This clone has just a few counts. This chain joins TRBV30 and TRBJ2-7; D is undetermined. Looked up from germline, CDR1 is GTSNPN and CDR2 is SVGIG (reference sequence). There are 12 residues in the CDR3. The V end lost 1 base, the J end lost 6 bases, and 10 bases lay between the germline ends. CDR3 in amino acids: CAWSGGPGEQYF. The CDR3 DNA follows: TGTGCCTGGAGTGGAGGTCCCGGCGAGCAGTACTTC.

The chain uses TRBV2 and TRBJ2-2, with 14 bases identical to TRBD2. Trimming took 10 bases from V and 7 from J; bases not matched to a gene: 8. Looked up from germline, CDR1 is SNHLY and CDR2 is FYNNEI. The CDR3 has 15 amino acids. The CDR3 loop reads CAIGLAGGLGGELFF. The CDR3 DNA reads as TGTGCCATTGGACTAGCGGGAGGTTTGGGCGGGGAGCTGTTTTTT.

The CDR3 protein is CASSLIGVTEAFF. In DNA form, the CDR3 reads TGTGCCAGCAGCTTAATCGGTGTCACTGAAGCTTTCTTT. V and J are TRBV11-1 and TRBJ1-1; the D is unclear. CDR3 size: 13 residues. CDR1 and CDR2 from the germline V gene are SGHAT and FQDESV (reference sequence). Deletions cut 2 bases from V and 4 bases from J, with 8 bases between.

J is TRBJ2-3 and V is TRBV28; TRBD2 might be the D (5 bases). V was clipped by 7 bases and J by 2 bases, with 10 bases between them. This CDR3 has 13 residues. Germline V gene sequence: CDR1 MDHEN, CDR2 SYDVKM. CDR3 protein: CASMVDYTDTQYF. The CDR3 nucleotides read TGTGCCAGCATGGTCGACTACACAGATACGCAGTATTTT.

This chain connects TRBV28 to TRBJ1-1; D is ambiguous. Germline V gene lookup returns CDR1 MDHEN and CDR2 SYDVKM. V was pared by 3 bases and J by 1 base, with 9 bases between. The CDR3 covers 14 residues. CDR3 DNA sequence: TGTGCCAGCAGTTTCGAGACTGAGAACACTGAAGCTTTCTTT. Its protein product is CASSFETENTEAFF.

This chain joins TRBV27 and TRBJ2-3; tentative D call: TRBD2 (6 bases). In germline, CDR1 is MNHEY, CDR2 SMNVEV (reference sequence). CDR3 length: 14 residues. Trimming left V 3 bases short and J 1 base short, with 8 bases between. This CDR3 reads CASSLGGGTDTQYF. The CDR3 DNA reads TGTGCCAGCAGTTTGGGGGGAGGCACAGATACGCAGTATTTT.

The chain uses TRBV4-3 and TRBJ1-2; D is ambiguous. The CDR3 has 14 residues. In germline, CDR1 is LGHNA, CDR2 YSLEER. V was shortened by 0 bases and J by 9 bases, with 14 bases between the two germline ends. The CDR3 sequence is CASSQEARSLSYTF. CDR3 nucleotide sequence: TGCGCCAGCAGCCAAGAAGCGAGGTCGTTAAGCTACACCTTC.

CDR3 sequence reads: CASSLGDRGGTDTQYF. CDR3 nucleotide sequence: TGTGCCAGCAGCCTGGGGGACAGGGGGGGGACAGATACGCAGTATTTT. The chain combines TRBV5-6 with TRBJ2-3; the match to TRBD1 covers 11 bases. J lost 3 bases, V lost 4 bases, and 7 bases had no gene match. This CDR3 is built from 16 residues. Germline V gene lookup returns CDR1 SGHDT and CDR2 YYEEEE.

The chain combines TRBV7-3 with TRBJ1-2, with 12 bases fitting TRBD1. CDR1 and CDR2 (germline): SGHTA, FQGTGA. With 5 bases clipped from V and 7 bases from J, the junction kept 11 bases outside the gene matches. The length of the CDR3 is 16 residues. The CDR3 sequence: CASSPGGTGGFLGYTF. The CDR3 region has the DNA TGTGCCAGCAGCCCAGGAGGGACAGGGGGCTTTCTTGGCTACACCTTC.

The chain is built from TRBV14 and TRBJ1-1, with 7 bases matching TRBD1. Germline V gene lookup returns CDR1 SGHDN and CDR2 FVKESK. This CDR3 is built from 14 residues. V shed 2 bases, J shed 3 bases, and the junction held 3 bases outside the gene matches. Written as DNA, the CDR3 is TGTGCCAGCAGCCAAACAGGGGCGTACACTGAAGCTTTCTTT. This gives the protein CASSQTGAYTEAFF.

Only a few counts were recorded for this clone. V gene TRBV6-1 combines with J gene TRBJ1-5, with D uncertain. V lost 2 bases to trimming and J lost 4 bases, with 12 bases between them. CDR1 is MNHNS, CDR2 SASEGT, per germline. This CDR3 has 15 amino acids. The CDR3 is CASSESLGRNQPQHF. The CDR3, as DNA: TGTGCCAGCAGTGAATCCCTGGGCAGGAATCAGCCCCAGCATTTT.

In its sample, this clone was seen once. CDR3 region: CASSFSSRGANTEAFF. For the CDR3, the DNA is TGTGCCAGCTCCTTCTCCTCTCGGGGGGCGAACACTGAAGCTTTCTTT. The V call is TRBV27, the J call TRBJ1-1; D possibly corresponds to TRBD1 (6 bases). The CDR3 contains 16 residues. V gave up 8 bases and J gave up 1 base, with 20 bases separating them. Germline loops: CDR1 MNHEY, CDR2 SMNVEV (reference sequence).